This is a list of T cell receptor beta chains from one sample in a study of T-cell memory formation after mild COVID-19. From the 5' RACE reads, TCRdb called clonotypes with MiXCR, one entry per CDR3 protein. Counted here are about 7,100 distinct CDR3 sequences, 50% to 75% occurring once; the ten biggest clones make up 2% to 3%. Material for sequencing was PBMCs or a T cell subset sorted from them (not recorded which). The receptors come from an adult who had mild COVID-19 (a few samples of this study predate the infection). Cell type and time point are not known. Both conserved end residues are trimmed from each CDR3. Each record gives: J gene, clone size, CDR3 length, V gene, CDR3 protein. Clone size is not always given. Where it is, it says once, few, many or a class for expanded clones.

TRBJ1-1 NA 14 TRBV4-1 ASSLRITGTKTEAF
TRBJ2-3 NA 11 TRBV7-9 ASSLDVTDTQY
TRBJ2-2 medium-sized 13 TRBV5-1 ASSLDRVTAGELF
TRBJ1-1 medium-sized 14 TRBV18 ASSPGRVPGIYEAF
TRBJ1-4 few 15 TRBV4-3 ASSQDQMVRGNEKLF
TRBJ1-5 medium-sized 13 TRBV19 ASSISQSSLRPQH
TRBJ1-1 NA 12 TRBV7-2 ASSLGAHGTEAF
TRBJ1-1 many 13 TRBV19 ASSILDGGDTEAF
TRBJ2-1 medium-sized 14 TRBV29-1 SVDSLAGGPYNEQF
TRBJ1-2 NA 13 TRBV7-2 ASSTRQGAVNGYT
TRBJ2-1 NA 13 TRBV6-2/TRBV6-3 ASRRLTHLTDEQF
TRBJ1-1 medium-sized 12 TRBV20-1 SARAGAGVTEAF
TRBJ2-5 NA 12 TRBV29-1 SVEEGGFQETQY
TRBJ2-1 NA 11 TRBV29-1 SGRGSSYNEQF
TRBJ2-2 NA 12 TRBV24-1 ATSPRQNTGELF
TRBJ1-1 many 12 TRBV5-1 ASSSRGAQREAF
TRBJ2-7 NA 11 TRBV7-8 ASSPRDSPSAY
TRBJ2-7 NA 12 TRBV7-9 ASSGRDRIYEQY
NA NA 14 TRBV12-3/TRBV12-4 ASSFGSGGAYNEQF
TRBJ2-1 once 11 TRBV6-4 ASSEESGNEQF
TRBJ1-5 medium-sized 15 TRBV28 ASSLSGQGAWNQPQH
TRBJ1-5 NA 13 TRBV6-1 ASSPRGDSNQPQH
TRBJ2-5 NA 12 TRBV12-3/TRBV12-4 ASSWDRGQETQY
TRBJ2-2 once 14 TRBV7-6 ASSPAGGANTGELF
TRBJ2-3 NA 11 TRBV29-1 SVPGSGADTQY
TRBJ1-2 once 11 TRBV5-1 ARQPPQGYGYT
TRBJ2-7 medium-sized 14 TRBV5-4 ASSLEGGASSLEQY
TRBJ1-2 many 12 TRBV5-4 ASSLKTESYGYT
TRBJ2-1 once 13 TRBV9 ASSGRGRGTNEQF
TRBJ2-1 NA 11 TRBV12-3/TRBV12-4 ASSFGRDNEQF
TRBJ2-5 medium-sized 14 TRBV3-1 ASSQAGLAGRETQY
TRBJ2-5 NA 9 TRBV5-1 ASKDIETQY
TRBJ1-5 medium-sized 14 TRBV6-6 ASSYLGGGANQPQH
TRBJ1-1 NA 12 TRBV7-3 ASSPGQGNTEAF
TRBJ1-4 NA 13 TRBV5-4 ASSLDNLGGEKLF
TRBJ2-1 few 13 TRBV20-1 SAYLAGGGWNEQF
TRBJ2-7 once 14 TRBV2 ASSEAFGQGAREQY
TRBJ2-5 NA 13 TRBV5-1 ASSPTAAGIETQY
TRBJ2-3 medium-sized 14 TRBV20-1 SARAFSGLYTDTQY
TRBJ2-5 NA 13 TRBV28 ASSPSPGIQETQY
TRBJ1-2 NA 14 TRBV27 ASRLPRDRGHYGYT
TRBJ2-3 NA 14 TRBV7-8 ASSLRSGRRSDTQY
TRBJ2-2 medium-sized 13 TRBV5-1 ASSSAGQGFGELF
TRBJ2-6 medium-sized 14 TRBV3-1 ASSQDPGPGANVLT
TRBJ2-3 medium-sized 13 TRBV5-8 ASRYVGVSKDTQY
TRBJ2-2 NA 11 TRBV6-4 ASSGTNTGELF
TRBJ1-1 medium-sized 12 TRBV5-1 ASSLAVGNTEAF
TRBJ2-7 NA 8 TRBV5-1 ASEVYEQY